These 8 T cell receptor beta chains came from one sample sequenced in a study of blood T cell repertoires in COVID-19. Profiling relied on immunoSEQ multiplex PCR, and the TCRdb table lists in-frame clones only, not all of them. The repertoire includes about 190,000 clones, roughly 78% of them detected once, and roughly 2.8% sits in the top ten. The specimen sequenced was peripheral blood. The receptors were sampled from a woman older than 75 with active or convalescent COVID-19.

The gene calls are TRBV10-3 and TRBJ2-3; a possible D gene is TRBD2 (5 bases). Germline V gene data show CDR1 as ENHRY and CDR2 as SYGVKD. Trimming took 3 bases from V and 5 from J, leaving 18 bases between them. There are 16 residues in the CDR3. The CDR3 here is CAISDLTRSGGDTQYF. As DNA, the CDR3 is TGTGCCATCAGTGACCTAACTAGGTCAGGAGGAGATACGCAGTATTTT.

The CDR3 DNA reads as TGTGCCAGCAGTTGGACGAGGTCCGGGGGATCACCCCTCCACTTT. It specifies CASSWTRSGGSPLHF. The chain employs TRBV6-2 or TRBV6-3 and TRBJ1-6, with D tentatively TRBD1 (5 bases). The V and J ends lost 4 bases and 10 bases respectively, with 17 bases between them. CDR3 length: 15 residues. CDR1 is MNHEY, CDR2 SVGEGT, per germline.

This chain uses TRBV5-1 with TRBJ1-6; D uncertain. Trimming removed 5 bases at V and 8 bases at J, with 11 bases between. The CDR3 covers 13 residues. Per the germline V gene, CDR1 is SGHRS and CDR2 is YFSETQ. As DNA, the CDR3 is TGCGCCAGCAGTGGCGGCTGGGATTCACCCCTCCACTTT. It encodes CASSGGWDSPLHF.

The table lists this clone with a few counts. V usage is TRBV2 and J usage is TRBJ2-6, with D possibly TRBD2 on 6 matching bases. Germline loops: CDR1 SNHLY, CDR2 FYNNEI. This CDR3 is built from 16 residues. Trimming removed 6 bases from V and 0 bases from J, with 12 bases in between. The chain's CDR3 is CASRSAGSSGANVLTF. DNA for the CDR3: TGTGCCAGCAGATCCGCCGGGAGCTCTGGGGCCAACGTCCTGACTTTC.

The chain couples TRBV15 to TRBJ1-1; TRBD1 is a possible D gene (6 bases). Trimming took off 3 bases at V and 4 bases at J, with 21 bases between the two ends. The CDR3 totals 17 residues. The germline V gene encodes CDR1 LNHNV and CDR2 YYDKDF (reference sequence). The CDR3 DNA reads TGTGCCACCAGCAGGGACCAGGGCCTGGGGGCCGGCACTGAAGCTTTCTTT. Translating it yields CATSRDQGLGAGTEAFF. The full variable domain, its missing parts supplied by reference TRBV15 and TRBJ1-1, is DAMVIQNPRYQVTQFGKPVTLSCSQTLNHNVMYWYQQKSSQAPKLLFHYYDKDFNNEADTPDNFQSRRPNTSFCFLDIRSPGLGDTAMYLCATSRDQGLGAGTEAFFGQGTRLTVV.

This clone was seen a handful of times. The chain is built from TRBV9 and TRBJ2-3; 8 bases align to TRBD1. This CDR3 region has 15 residues. V was pared by 1 base and J by 2 bases, with 3 bases of the junction left unmatched. Germline V CDR1 and CDR2: SGDLS, YYNGEE. CDR3 sequence (DNA): TGTGCCAGCAGCGTACAGGGGGCGATCACAGATACGCAGTATTTT. Residues: CASSVQGAITDTQYF.

The V and J genes are TRBV5-6 and TRBJ1-5; no clear D. Trimming stripped 1 base from V and 4 bases from J, with 6 bases between. This CDR3 has 13 amino acids. The V gene's germline CDR1 is SGHDT and CDR2 YYEEEE. The CDR3 reads CASSLNQNQPQHF. The CDR3 DNA sequence: TGTGCCAGCAGCTTGAATCAGAATCAGCCCCAGCATTTT.

The chain carries TRBV9 and TRBJ2-7; D is unclear. Germline values: CDR1 SGDLS, CDR2 YYNGEE. Trimming removed 4 bases from V and 2 bases from J, with 7 bases in between. This CDR3 has 12 amino acids. The CDR3, as DNA: TGTGCCAGCAGCCCCCTCCCCTACGAGCAGTACTTC. As protein: CASSPLPYEQYF.